This T cell receptor beta chain stems from a study of shared clonotypes between healthy human individuals. Study conclusions and caveats: Estimated richness was generally greater in naive than memory subsets.

Naive CD8 cells lacked CD45RO, underwent positive selection for CCR7 and left out terminally differentiated effector memory CD45RA+ cells. Assay execution proceeded at the deep level. Investigators spread the genomic DNA of each subset evenly over several immunoSEQ plates. TCRdb's copy holds only in-frame clones and misses some; the assay was immunoSEQ multiplex PCR. This table has over 800,000 clones, 90% to 95% appearing once. A word on this clone: Its cognate antigen is unknown.

Germline assignment: CDR1 LNHDA and CDR2 SQIVND (reference sequence). CDR3 length: 15 residues. V was clipped by 3 bases and J by 0 bases; unmatched bases: 3. The sequence came from a man aged 25 to 40 in good health. Sequencing was performed on naive CD8+ T cells sorted from blood. The chain is built from TRBV19 and TRBJ2-3; 7 bases map to TRBD2. In DNA, the CDR3 is TGTGCCAGTAGTATCCCGGGAGGTAGCACAGATACGCAGTATTTT. Translation: CASSIPGGSTDTQYF.